The rows below give T cell receptor beta chains drawn from one sample of a study of a mutant IDH1 vaccine in newly diagnosed glioma. Profiling relied on immunoSEQ multiplex PCR, and the TCRdb table lists in-frame clones only, not all of them. The sample has around 24,000 clones, roughly 92% seen once. The specimen was PBMCs, collected from a glioma patient treated with radiotherapy, temozolomide or both. The receptors originated from a man aged 30-40 years with glioma. The CDR3 runs from the conserved cysteine through the conserved F or W. The order of the fields is J gene, clone size, CDR3 length, V gene, D gene, CDR3 DNA, CDR3 protein. A D gene is named only where the DNA matches it firmly. Clone size is shown for a subset of rows, as once, few, many or a class of expanded clone.

TRBJ2-2 - 17 TRBV5-1 TRBD2 TGCGCCAGCAGCTTGAGCGGGAGGGCCCGAAACACCGGGGAGCTGTTTTTT CASSLSGRARNTGELFF
TRBJ1-2 once 12 TRBV30 - TGTGCCTGGAGTCAGGGGTCCTATGGCTACACCTTC CAWSQGSYGYTF
TRBJ2-7 - 11 TRBV11-2 - TGTGCCAGCAGCCAAGCCTACGAGCAGTACTTC CASSQAYEQYF
TRBJ2-1 - 14 TRBV27 - TGTGCCAGCAGTTTTTGGCAAGGTGGGGCCTACCCGTTCTTC CASSFWQGGAYPFF
TRBJ1-1 - 15 TRBV18 - TGTGCCAGCTCACCACCCGGGGGGCAGAACACTGAAGCTTTCTTT CASSPPGGQNTEAFF
TRBJ1-2 - 15 TRBV19 TRBD1 TGTGCCAGTAGTACTGGGGGGACAGGGCCATATGGCTACACCTTC CASSTGGTGPYGYTF
TRBJ2-3 - 13 TRBV5-1 TRBD2 TGCGCCAGCAGCTTGGGACTCCGGGAGGCGCAGTATTTT CASSLGLREAQYF
TRBJ1-2 - 15 TRBV7-2 - TGTGCCAGCAGCTTGATCCCGGACACGAACTATGGCTACACCTTC CASSLIPDTNYGYTF
TRBJ1-2 - 13 TRBV5-6 - TGTGCCAGCAGCTCGACAGGTTATTATGGCTACACCTTC CASSSTGYYGYTF
TRBJ2-1 - 15 TRBV15 TRBD2 TGTGCCACCAGCCGGAATAGCGGGAGGGGAAATGAGCAGTTCTTC CATSRNSGRGNEQFF
TRBJ1-1 - 13 TRBV12-5 - TGTGCTAGTGGTTTGGGCTCAACCGTTGAAGCTTTCTTT CASGLGSTVEAFF
TRBJ1-2 - 10 TRBV20-1 - TGCAGTGCCCGACGGAATGGCTACACCTTC CSARRNGYTF
TRBJ1-1 - 17 TRBV7-2 TRBD1 TGTGCCAGCATCCTTCAACCAGGGGCAGGGGGTAACACTGAAGCTTTCTTT CASILQPGAGGNTEAFF
TRBJ1-2 few 15 TRBV27 TRBD1 TGTGCCAGCAGCTCCTTGGGACAGGGCGGCTATGGCTACACCTTC CASSSLGQGGYGYTF
TRBJ2-1 once 15 TRBV30 TRBD2 TGTGCCTGGAGTACCTCTAGCGGGATCCACAATGAGCAGTTCTTC CAWSTSSGIHNEQFF
TRBJ2-3 once 12 TRBV5-4 - TGTGCCAGCAGCCAAGACACAGATACGCAGTATTTT CASSQDTDTQYF
TRBJ2-7 few 15 TRBV18 TRBD1 TGTGCCAGCTCACCGACAGGGACGGCGTCCTACGAGCAGTACTTC CASSPTGTASYEQYF
TRBJ2-7 - 15 TRBV2 - TGTGCCAGCAGGCCGGGGAGCGGGCGCTCCTACGAGCAGTACTTC CASRPGSGRSYEQYF
TRBJ2-7 medium-sized 13 TRBV13 - TGTGCCAGCAGCTTAGGGGACCAGAACGAGCAGTACTTC CASSLGDQNEQYF
TRBJ1-6 - 14 TRBV27 TRBD1 TGTGCCAGCAGTTTATCGACAGGGGATTCACCCCTCCACTTT CASSLSTGDSPLHF